This T cell receptor (beta chain) was sequenced during a study of identical twins. General study findings and limits: One should note that invariant MAIT and iNKT cells could partly confound zero-insertion analyses.

Turning to this clonotype: Its antigen is undetermined.

The germline V and J ends were trimmed by 1 base and 3 bases, with 12 bases remaining between them. The CDR3 sequence is 15 residues long. CDR1 and CDR2 from the germline V gene are LGHNA and YNFKEQ. MiXCR, run by TCRdb on the 5' RACE reads, gives a single entry per CDR3 protein. This sample has 570,000 or so distinct CDR3 sequences, with 9% to 10% found just once. This same sample was also part of a study on yellow fever vaccine responses in identical twins.

The rearrangement joins TRBV4-2 to TRBJ1-1, with TRBD1 as a possible D gene (5 bases). The material sequenced was PBMCs. This TCR was sampled from a woman between 18 and 29 years old in good health. The CDR3 DNA reads as TGTGCCAGCAGCCAAGCCCCAGGGTTGGACACTGAAGCTTTCTTT. Protein product: CASSQAPGLDTEAFF.